This T cell receptor beta chain stems from a study of blood T cells in healthy people across ages. Regarding the study as a whole: Diversity figures based on one million T cells were deemed too low. Long-lived donors carried more naive CD4+ cells and greater diversity than aged donors. Leaving the PBMCs unsorted stopped any conclusive comparison of naive versus antigen-experienced cells.

Alongside a J-beta primer mix, a sample-barcoded 5' primer served in a second PCR lasting roughly 7 to 11 cycles. Samples each returned at least 2.5 million CDR3-containing paired-end reads. A single record per CDR3 protein comes from TCRdb applying MiXCR to the 5' RACE reads. The sample holds some 560,000 distinct CDR3 sequences, about 28% seen once. In this sample, this clonotype turned up a few times. Its specificity is not known. Germline CDR1 reads WSHSY; CDR2 reads SAAADI. The CDR3 is 13 residues long. Trimming removed 7 bases at V and 2 bases at J, with 11 bases between. Separately, the same data were catalogued under a study of T cells of mothers and their children.

The sequence was collected from a boy aged 2 to 10 in good health. The V gene is TRBV10-2, the J gene TRBJ2-5, with a tentative D call TRBD2 (6 bases). The sample was blood. The CDR3 DNA is TGCGCCAGCACTGGACTACCGCAAGAGACCCAGTACTTC. It specifies CASTGLPQETQYF.